The rows below give T cell receptor beta chains drawn from one sample of a study of cytomegalovirus exposure and HLA in healthy donors. Method: immunoSEQ multiplex PCR; TCRdb's copy keeps in-frame clones and lacks some. Its listing shows about 130,000 clones. The sequenced sample was PBMCs. The receptor source for this set is a middle-aged man in good health and CMV-seronegative. Both conserved end residues are part of each CDR3. A D gene is named only where the DNA matches it firmly.

D gene,V gene,J gene,CDR3 protein,CDR3 DNA
-,TRBV19,TRBJ1-5,CASIGSHQPQHF,TGTGCCAGTATCGGGTCTCATCAGCCCCAGCATTTT
TRBD1,TRBV19,TRBJ1-5,CASSIQGAGQPQHF,TGTGCCAGTAGTATACAGGGGGCTGGGCAGCCCCAGCATTTT
TRBD1,TRBV6-5,TRBJ1-4,CASSYNGQGNEKLFF,TGTGCCAGCAGTTACAACGGACAGGGGAATGAAAAACTGTTTTTT
TRBD2,TRBV4-1,TRBJ2-2,CASSPGISGRYPGELFF,TGCGCCAGCAGCCCCGGAATCAGCGGGAGGTATCCCGGGGAGCTGTTTTTT
TRBD2,TRBV7-6,TRBJ2-5,CASSLGHPGGLETQYF,TGTGCCAGCAGCTTAGGCCATCCGGGAGGGCTAGAGACCCAGTACTTC
-,TRBV7-9,TRBJ1-6,CASSRGANSPLHF,TGTGCCAGCAGCCGTGGGGCAAATTCACCCCTCCACTTT
-,TRBV11-2,TRBJ2-7,CASSHSRGLAYEQYF,TGTGCCAGCAGCCATTCTAGGGGACTGGCCTACGAGCAGTACTTC
-,TRBV11-3,TRBJ2-3,CASSLRREPDTQYF,TGTGCCAGCAGCTTAAGACGGGAGCCAGATACGCAGTATTTT
-,TRBV5-1,TRBJ1-1,CASSPTKRTTGGDTEAFF,TGCGCCAGCAGCCCAACCAAACGAACAACAGGCGGGGACACTGAAGCTTTCTTT
TRBD1,TRBV9,TRBJ2-5,CASSVGGRGQETQYF,TGTGCCAGCAGCGTAGGTGGCAGGGGGCAAGAGACCCAGTACTTC
TRBD1,TRBV27,TRBJ1-2,CASRRGERTGWAGYTF,TGTGCCAGCAGACGAGGGGAACGGACAGGGTGGGCTGGCTACACCTTC
-,TRBV18,TRBJ2-3,CASSPVGAHTDTQYF,TGTGCCAGCTCACCGGTGGGGGCTCACACAGATACGCAGTATTTT
TRBD1,TRBV11-3,TRBJ2-2,CASSGDRGFPGELFF,TGTGCCAGCAGCGGGGACAGGGGATTTCCCGGGGAGCTGTTTTTT
TRBD1,TRBV5-8,TRBJ1-2,CASRDRGTSSYTF,TGTGCCAGCCGGGACAGGGGCACCTCAAGCTACACCTTC
-,TRBV5-1,TRBJ2-7,CASSLDRAERYF,TGCGCCAGCAGCTTGGACAGGGCCGAGCGGTACTTC
-,TRBV15,TRBJ2-5,CATSRDTAQETQYF,TGTGCCACCAGCAGAGATACAGCACAAGAGACCCAGTACTTC
TRBD1,TRBV30,TRBJ1-2,CAWSGDSYGYTF,TGTGCCTGGAGTGGGGACAGCTATGGCTACACCTTC
-,TRBV10-3,TRBJ2-5,CAISESREETQYF,TGTGCCATCAGTGAGTCCCGGGAAGAGACCCAGTACTTC
-,TRBV7-2,TRBJ2-7,CASSLGTRYDEQYF,TGTGCCAGCAGCCTGGGGACTCGCTATGACGAGCAGTACTTC
-,TRBV5-1,TRBJ2-7,CASREDSNSYEQYF,TGCGCCAGCAGAGAGGACAGCAACTCCTACGAGCAGTACTTC
TRBD2,TRBV18,TRBJ2-7,CASSPRGPSGSTHEQYF,TGTGCCAGCTCACCACGCGGTCCTAGCGGGAGTACCCACGAGCAGTACTTC
-,TRBV6-5,TRBJ1-3,CASSFSGAGGNTIYF,TGTGCCAGCTCCTTTAGTGGGGCTGGAGGAAACACCATATATTTT
TRBD1,TRBV5-1,TRBJ2-2,CASRSGTGISTGELFF,TGCGCCAGCAGGTCCGGGACAGGGATAAGCACCGGGGAGCTGTTTTTT
-,TRBV15,TRBJ2-5,CATSTVQKETQYF,TGTGCCACCAGCACTGTTCAGAAAGAGACCCAGTACTTC
-,TRBV11-1,TRBJ2-7,CASSPGTYEQYF,TGTGCCAGCAGCCCGGGTACCTACGAGCAGTACTTC
-,TRBV5-1,TRBJ2-7,CASSLANEQYF,TGCGCCAGCAGCTTGGCCAACGAGCAGTACTTC
TRBD2,TRBV19,TRBJ2-4,CASSILAGGAKNIQYF,TGTGCCAGTAGTATCCTAGCGGGGGGAGCCAAAAACATTCAGTACTTC
-,TRBV30,TRBJ1-4,CAWSVLERFGEKLFF,TGTGCCTGGAGTGTACTGGAGAGGTTTGGAGAAAAACTGTTTTTT
-,TRBV11-2,TRBJ2-1,CASSLDPAGYNEQFF,TGTGCCAGCAGCTTAGATCCCGCGGGGTACAATGAGCAGTTCTTC
-,TRBV6-4,TRBJ2-7,CASGWEIYEQYF,TGTGCCAGCGGTTGGGAGATCTACGAGCAGTACTTC
-,TRBV7-8,TRBJ1-5,CASSLFEGGNQPQHF,TGTGCCAGCAGCTTATTCGAGGGGGGCAATCAGCCCCAGCATTTT
-,TRBV5-1,TRBJ1-2,CASSPAGENYGYTF,TGCGCCAGCAGCCCCGCCGGGGAAAACTATGGCTACACCTTC
-,TRBV30,TRBJ2-3,CAWSGGLSDTQYF,TGTGCCTGGAGCGGAGGACTGTCGGATACGCAGTATTTT
TRBD2,TRBV5-6,TRBJ2-1,CASSWGTSSREQFF,TGTGCCAGCAGCTGGGGGACTAGTTCCAGGGAGCAGTTCTTC
TRBD2,TRBV11-3,TRBJ2-3,CASSRRGGGTISDTQYF,TGTGCCAGCAGCCGGCGGGGGGGCGGGACTATCTCAGATACGCAGTATTTT
TRBD2,TRBV5-4,TRBJ2-7,CASSAWEGPPYEQYF,TGTGCCAGCAGCGCCTGGGAGGGCCCACCCTACGAGCAGTACTTC
-,TRBV6-1,TRBJ2-1,CASSGTHRGVGEQFF,TGTGCCAGCAGCGGGACTCATAGAGGTGTCGGAGAGCAGTTCTTC
TRBD2,TRBV5-1,TRBJ2-6,CASSWGLAGDGANVLTF,TGCGCCAGCAGCTGGGGACTAGCGGGAGATGGAGCCAACGTCCTGACTTTC
-,TRBV18,TRBJ2-2,CASSPILIGNTGELFF,TGTGCCAGCTCACCAATTTTAATCGGGAACACCGGGGAGCTGTTTTTT
-,TRBV6-1,TRBJ1-5,CASAGGEGSNQPQHF,TGTGCCAGCGCTGGGGGGGAAGGTAGCAATCAGCCCCAGCATTTT